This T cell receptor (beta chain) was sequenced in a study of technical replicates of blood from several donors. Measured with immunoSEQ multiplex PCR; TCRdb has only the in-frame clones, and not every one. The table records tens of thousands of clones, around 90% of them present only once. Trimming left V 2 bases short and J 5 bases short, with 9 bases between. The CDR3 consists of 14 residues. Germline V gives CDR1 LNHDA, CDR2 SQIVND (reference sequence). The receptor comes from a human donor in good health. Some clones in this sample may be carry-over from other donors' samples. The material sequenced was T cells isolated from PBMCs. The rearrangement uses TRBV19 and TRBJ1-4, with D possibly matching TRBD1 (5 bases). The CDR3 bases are TGTGCCAGTAGTATAATGGGGGGAAATGAAAAACTGTTTTTT. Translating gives CASSIMGGNEKLFF.